Reported below is one T cell receptor (beta chain). Its antigen is as yet unknown. The V gene's germline CDR1 is GTSNPN and CDR2 SVGIG (reference sequence). The CDR3 runs 14 residues. Trimming pared 2 bases from V and 4 bases from J, leaving 11 bases between. This entry is derived from a study of shared clonotypes between healthy human individuals. General study findings and limits: Naive subsets, compared against memory subsets, generally had larger estimated richness values. Naive CD4 clonotype sharing across a handful of donors was 4.5% to 6%. Relative to their counterparts shared across all four donors, non-shared clonotypes exhibited diminished generation probabilities.

Each subset's genomic DNA was split evenly across several immunoSEQ plates. The table came from immunoSEQ multiplex PCR; TCRdb's copy has only in-frame clones and leaves some out. The sample includes roughly 2,300,000 clones, roughly 92% of them seen just once. The receptor was isolated from a man younger than 30 in good health. Some clones in this sample may be carry-over from other donors' samples. This chain joins TRBV30 and TRBJ2-2; possibly TRBD2 for D (5 bases). The sequenced sample consisted of naive CD4+ T cells from PBMCs. Regarding subset: CD45RA+ positively selected. The CDR3 loop reads CAWSFRGGTGELFF. The CDR3, as DNA: TGTGCCTGGAGTTTCCGTGGAGGCACCGGGGAGCTGTTTTTT.